These 30 T cell receptor beta chains share one sample of origin, sequenced in a study of T cells in Graves' hyperthyroidism and ophthalmopathy. Amplification of TCR beta CDR3 regions was performed using RNA transcripts as template. An initial round of RT-PCR targeting the TCR CDR3 relied on the HTBI primer set. TCRdb analysed the multiplex PCR reads with MiXCR anew, one entry per CDR3 protein. Found here are under 500,000 distinct CDR3 sequences, roughly an eighth of them singletons; the top ten hold around 27%. Material: blood. The receptors stem from a middle-aged man with Graves' ophthalmopathy.

The genes are TRBV12-5 and TRBJ2-2; TRBD1 aligns across 8 bases. The length of the CDR3 is 16 residues. The germline CDR1 and CDR2 sequences are LGHNT and FRNRAP. The junction had 7 bases not matched to a gene; V was cut back by 3 bases and J by 4 bases. Written as DNA, the CDR3 is TGTGCTAGTGGTTTCCCCACAGGGGGAGGCACCGGGGAGCTGTTTTTT. Its protein product is CASGFPTGGGTGELFF. The full variable domain, rest sourced from reference TRBV12-5 and TRBJ2-2, is DARVTQTPRHKVTEMGQEVTMRCQPILGHNTVFWYRQTMMQGLELLAYFRNRAPLDDSGMPKDRFSAEMPDATLATLKIQPSEPRDSAVYFCASGFPTGGGTGELFFGEGSRLTVL.

This clonotype was detected ten times or more. The junction does not match germline at one end; this may be a read error. The chain uses TRBV4-1 and TRBJ1-1, with a weak D call TRBD1 (5 bases). The CDR3 runs to 18 residues. Germline V gene lookup returns CDR1 MGHRA and CDR2 YSYEKL. This CDR3 reads CASRQGLLSGGVAPEAFF. As DNA, the CDR3 is TGCGCCAGCAGGCAAGGCCTTTTAAGTGGGGGAGTGGCCCCTGAAGCTTTCTTT.

This clonotype has a handful of counts. V usage is TRBV6-1 and J usage is TRBJ2-7; TRBD1 might be the D (7 bases). The CDR3 sequence is 15 residues long. Germline CDR1 and CDR2: MNHNS and SASEGT. The V end was cut by 4 bases, the J end by 7 bases, with 20 bases between. The CDR3 protein is CASSVFGTAGREQYF. CDR3 in DNA: TGTGCCAGCAGTGTCTTTGGGACAGCGGGTCGGGAGCAGTACTTC.

This clonotype was seen repeatedly, ten times or more. The V gene is TRBV12-3 or TRBV12-4, the J gene TRBJ1-5, with TRBD1 matching over 10 bases. Unmatched junction bases numbered 10, after V lost 6 bases and J lost 8 bases. This CDR3 is 15 amino acids long. The CDR3 sequence: CASRGSGQGIEPQHF. The CDR3 coding sequence is TGTGCCAGCAGGGGATCGGGACAGGGGATCGAGCCCCAGCATTTT.

About this clonotype itself: A much larger clone is a single base away; this may be a read error. This sequence joins TRBV3-1 and TRBJ1-1; weak D call: TRBD1 (6 bases). Germline CDR1 and CDR2: LGHDT and YNNKEL (reference sequence). Trimming pared 5 bases from V and 2 bases from J, leaving 9 bases between. The CDR3 loop spans 13 amino acids. CDR3 region: CASSEQGNTEAFF. CDR3 coding DNA: TGTGCCAGCAGCGAACAGGGTAACACTGAAGCTTTCTTT.

The chain has TRBV5-1 and TRBJ2-1; maybe TRBD2 (6 bases). This CDR3 is 16 amino acids long. Germline assignment: CDR1 SGHRS and CDR2 YFSETQ. The V end lost 4 bases, the J end lost 2 bases, and 16 bases lay between the germline ends. CDR3 DNA sequence: TGCGCCAGCAGCCACCGGGGGAGCGGACCCTACAATGAGCAGTTCTTC. This translates into CASSHRGSGPYNEQFF. Full variable domain (missing parts from reference TRBV5-1 and TRBJ2-1): KAGVTQTPRYLIKTRGQQVTLSCSPISGHRSVSWYQQTPGQGLQFLFEYFSETQRNKGNFPGRFSGRQFSNSRSEMNVSTLELGDSALYLCASSHRGSGPYNEQFFGPGTRLTVL.

This rearrangement joins TRBV6-5 to TRBJ2-5, with D possibly called TRBD1 or TRBD2 (7 bases each). V lost 0 bases and J lost 5, with 16 bases in between. CDR1 and CDR2 (germline): MNHEY, SVGAGI. This CDR3 comprises 16 residues. The CDR3 sequence: CASSYSGPGGGETQYF. CDR3 nucleotide sequence: TGTGCCAGCAGTTACTCAGGCCCAGGGGGGGGGGAGACCCAGTACTTC.

V usage is TRBV4-2 and J usage is TRBJ2-7; 11 bases are shared with TRBD2. The CDR3 runs 17 residues. Germline V gives CDR1 LGHNA, CDR2 YNFKEQ. Germline trimming cut 4 bases from V and 0 bases from J; bases unmatched to any gene: 8. CDR3 bases: TGTGCCAGCAGCCGTGGGACTAGCGGACAAAGCTCCTACGAGCAGTACTTC. Amino acid sequence: CASSRGTSGQSSYEQYF.

The chain couples TRBV20-1 to TRBJ2-1, with 10 bases that match TRBD2. CDR1 and CDR2 from the germline V gene are DFQATT and SNEGSKA (reference sequence). The CDR3 runs 15 residues. Losses at the gene ends were 0 bases for V and 7 bases for J; bases not matched to a gene: 6. The CDR3: CSARDVAGGGNEQFF. CDR3 in DNA: TGCAGTGCTAGAGACGTAGCGGGAGGAGGTAATGAGCAGTTCTTC.

The chain couples TRBV6-1 to TRBJ2-5; D ambiguous. This CDR3 has 13 residues. Germline V gene data show CDR1 as MNHNS and CDR2 as SASEGT. Trimming pared 2 bases from V and 2 bases from J, leaving 6 bases between. Here the CDR3 reads CASSEHKQETQYF. In DNA form, the CDR3 reads TGTGCCAGCAGTGAACATAAACAAGAGACCCAGTACTTC.

This chain joins TRBV7-8 and TRBJ2-1; TRBD2 agrees at 14 bases. Germline CDR1 is SGHVS and CDR2 is FQNEAQ. The CDR3 runs 17 residues. V was pared by 3 bases and J by 10 bases, with 11 bases of the junction left unmatched. CDR3 region: CASSFLLTSGRAAEQFF. The CDR3 DNA follows: TGTGCCAGCAGCTTTCTCTTGACTAGCGGGAGGGCCGCGGAGCAGTTCTTC. Together with reference TRBV7-8 and TRBJ2-1, the CDR3 gives the full variable domain: GAGVSQSPRYKVAKRGQDVALRCDPISGHVSLFWYQQALGQGPEFLTYFQNEAQLDKSGLPSDRFFAERPEGSVSTLKIQRTQQEDSAVYLCASSFLLTSGRAAEQFFGPGTRLTVL.

This clonotype has ten or more counts. The chain employs TRBV2 and TRBJ1-2; possible D gene TRBD1, 6 bases. V was clipped by 6 bases and J by 4 bases, with 18 bases between them. The CDR3 contains 15 residues. CDR1 is SNHLY, CDR2 FYNNEI, per germline. This CDR3 is CASSEGQGHLYGYTF. CDR3 nucleotides: TGTGCCAGCAGCGAGGGGCAGGGGCATCTCTATGGCTACACCTTC.

This clonotype was detected a few times. The rearrangement links TRBV19 to TRBJ1-1; tentatively, D is TRBD1 (5 bases). CDR1 is LNHDA and CDR2 is SQIVND in the germline V gene (reference sequence). V lost 4 bases to trimming and J lost 0 bases, with 12 bases between them. The CDR3 runs 15 residues. This CDR3 is CASSNSRVLNTEAFF. The CDR3 coding sequence is TGTGCCAGTAGTAACTCCAGGGTCTTGAACACTGAAGCTTTCTTT.

The CDR3 DNA reads TGTGCCTGGAGTCCTCAAACCGGGACTAGCGACTACGAGCAGTACTTC. Translated, it gives CAWSPQTGTSDYEQYF. The genes are TRBV30 and TRBJ2-7, with 10 bases matching TRBD2. The V gene end was trimmed by 2 bases and the J gene end by 3 bases; junction bases not matched to a gene: 10. CDR1 GTSNPN and CDR2 SVGIG come from the germline V gene (reference sequence). The CDR3 has 16 amino acids.

This clonotype was observed at least ten times. This chain links TRBV11-1 with TRBJ1-1; TRBD1 matches 7 bases. The V gene's germline CDR1 is SGHAT and CDR2 FQDESV (reference sequence). J was trimmed by 6 bases and V by 5 bases; bases with no gene match: 6. CDR3 length equals 13 residues. CDR3 sequence: CASSPGGGAEAFF. The CDR3 DNA reads TGTGCCAGCAGCCCAGGGGGGGGAGCTGAAGCTTTCTTT.

The J gene is TRBJ2-7, the V gene TRBV29-1; D not resolved. V lost 5 bases, J lost 0 bases, and 11 bases lay in between. CDR3 length equals 13 residues. CDR1 is SQVTM, CDR2 ANQGSEA, per germline. CDR3 sequence reads: CSVLIRFSYEQYF. In DNA, the CDR3 is TGCAGCGTTCTAATTAGGTTCTCCTACGAGCAGTACTTC.

The rearrangement links TRBV6-1 to TRBJ1-3; weak D call: TRBD1 (5 bases). The CDR3 runs 13 residues. Germline V gives CDR1 MNHNS, CDR2 SASEGT. Between the trimmed V and J ends, which lost 7 bases and 3 bases, there was a span of 10 bases. CDR3 DNA sequence: TGTGCCAGCAAGGAGACAGATGGAAACACCATATATTTT. Translation gives CASKETDGNTIYF.

This clonotype was seen many times. This chain joins TRBV14 and TRBJ2-2; possibly TRBD1 for D (6 bases). Germline CDR1 SGHDN, CDR2 FVKESK. Trimming removed 7 bases from V and 1 base from J, with 13 bases in between. The length of the CDR3 is 15 residues. The CDR3, as DNA: TGTGCCAGCATGACCGGGACAAAGAACACCGGGGAGCTGTTTTTT. Amino acids: CASMTGTKNTGELFF.

This clonotype was seen a handful of times. This chain uses TRBV12-5 with TRBJ2-5; 8 nucleotides align to TRBD1. The J segment lost 5 bases and the V segment lost 4 bases, leaving 3 bases of the junction unmatched. In germline, CDR1 is LGHNT, CDR2 FRNRAP. The CDR3 contains 13 residues. The DNA of the CDR3 is TGTGCTAGTGGTTCGGGACAGGCGGAGACCCAGTACTTC. Its protein product is CASGSGQAETQYF.

This chain connects TRBV6-5 to TRBJ2-7; TRBD2 matches 7 bases. Germline-derived CDR1 and CDR2 are MNHEY and SVGAGI. Trimming removed 0 bases from V and 5 bases from J; junction bases left unmatched: 4. The CDR3 has 14 residues. CDR3 DNA: TGTGCCAGCAGTTACTCTGGGGGGGTCGACGAGCAGTACTTC. Translation gives CASSYSGGVDEQYF.

This chain links TRBV29-1 with TRBJ1-1; TRBD1 aligns across 7 bases. Germline V gene lookup returns CDR1 SQVTM and CDR2 ANQGSEA. This CDR3 has 12 amino acids. CDR3 region: CSDTGAATEAFF. For the CDR3, the DNA is TGCAGTGACACAGGGGCCGCCACCGAAGCTTTCTTT.

This clonotype was counted ten times or more. The chain uses TRBV2 and TRBJ1-2; 7 bases are a match to TRBD1. Germline loops: CDR1 SNHLY, CDR2 FYNNEI. This CDR3 comprises 14 residues. The trim removed 6 bases at V and 7 bases at J, leaving 11 bases unmatched. The CDR3 coding sequence is TGTGCCAGCAGCCCAGACAGGGTAGCTTCTGGCTACACCTTC. Protein product: CASSPDRVASGYTF.

This clonotype turned up a few times. The chain links TRBV19 to TRBJ2-1, with no clear D. Germline CDR1 reads LNHDA; CDR2 reads SQIVND (reference sequence). V lost 3 bases, J lost 0 bases, and 6 bases lay in between. The CDR3 runs 14 residues. The CDR3 DNA follows: TGTGCCAGTAGTATTGTGAGCTCCTACAATGAGCAGTTCTTC. Amino acids: CASSIVSSYNEQFF.

This clonotype was found a few times. A much larger clone lies one base from this, so it may be a read error. This chain uses TRBV7-8 with TRBJ2-3; D call uncertain. The CDR3 is 12 amino acids. V was trimmed by 0 bases and J by 8 bases, leaving 6 bases between them. Germline lookup yields CDR1 SGHVS and CDR2 FQNEAQ. CDR3 protein: CASSLAAGTQYF. CDR3 DNA: TGTGCCAGCAGCTTAGCAGCAGGTACGCAGTATTTT.

This clonotype was picked up a small number of times. CDR3 in amino acids: CSVGDNSGNTIYF. CDR3 in DNA: TGCAGCGTTGGTGATAACTCTGGAAACACCATATATTTT. V is TRBV29-1 and J is TRBJ1-3; D is uncertain. Trimming shortened V by 4 bases and J by 0 bases, and 7 bases separated the two germline ends. Germline lookup yields CDR1 SQVTM and CDR2 ANQGSEA. CDR3 length: 13 residues.

This clonotype was detected only a few times. The J gene is TRBJ2-5, the V gene TRBV28; D uncertain. The length of the CDR3 is 13 residues. In germline, CDR1 is MDHEN, CDR2 SYDVKM. V lost 4 bases and J lost 0, with 6 bases in between. CDR3 region: CASSSVDQETQYF. CDR3 sequence (DNA): TGTGCCAGCAGTTCCGTGGACCAAGAGACCCAGTACTTC.

This chain connects TRBV25-1 to TRBJ2-7; TRBD2 matches 12 bases. This CDR3 spans 15 amino acids. Germline V gives CDR1 MGHDK, CDR2 SYGVNS. V lost 1 base, J lost 5 bases, and 3 bases stayed unmatched. The CDR3: CASSEWTSGNNEQYF. The CDR3, as DNA: TGTGCCAGCAGTGAATGGACTAGCGGGAATAACGAGCAGTACTTC.

There are many counts of this clonotype. The chain couples TRBV30 to TRBJ1-2; D gene unclear. In germline, CDR1 is GTSNPN, CDR2 SVGIG (reference sequence). The CDR3 totals 15 residues. V gave up 0 bases and J gave up 8 bases, with 19 bases separating them. CDR3 bases: TGTGCCTGGAGTGTACTAAGTTTGCTGACCAGGGGCTACACCTTC. Translating it yields CAWSVLSLLTRGYTF.

This clonotype has ten or more counts. V is TRBV6-1 and J is TRBJ2-3, with a tentative D call TRBD1 (6 bases). The CDR3 spans 16 residues. Trimming shortened V by 5 bases and J by 3 bases, and 18 bases separated the two germline ends. From germline, CDR1 is MNHNS and CDR2 SASEGT. The CDR3 coding sequence is TGTGCCAGCAGTCCCAGGGGAAGCGTCCTGACAGATACGCAGTATTTT. This gives the protein CASSPRGSVLTDTQYF.

In this sample, this clonotype turned up a few times. This chain connects TRBV24-1 to TRBJ2-3; D remains unclear. Germline V CDR1 and CDR2: KGHDR, SFDVKD. The CDR3 spans 12 residues. Trimming shortened V by 9 bases and J by 2 bases, and 8 bases separated the two germline ends. CDR3 DNA sequence: TGTGCCACCGAAGGGCTCACAGATACGCAGTATTTT. Translating it yields CATEGLTDTQYF.